The 22 T cell receptor beta chains below come from one sample, sequenced in a study of patients and donors after allogeneic stem cell transplantation. TCRdb re-called the RT-PCR reads with MiXCR, one entry per CDR3 protein. The sample has roughly 940,000 distinct CDR3 sequences; roughly 17% are singletons. Material: blood, either unsorted or a sorted T cell fraction (not recorded which). The receptors derive from a human donor who was either an allogeneic HSCT recipient or a stem cell or donor lymphocyte infusion donor (not recorded which). It is not recorded whose cells these are; they may come from a transplant donor.

This clonotype was counted only a few times. The CDR3 is CSATTPGEANSPLHF. CDR3 sequence (DNA): TGCAGTGCTACTACGCCAGGGGAGGCTAATTCACCCCTCCACTTT. V gene TRBV20-1 combines with J gene TRBJ1-6; perhaps TRBD1 as D (6 bases). CDR3 length: 15 residues. V gave up 4 bases and J gave up 6 bases, with 16 bases separating them. Per the germline V gene, CDR1 is DFQATT and CDR2 is SNEGSKA (reference sequence).

This clonotype was detected ten times or more. V and J are TRBV12-3 or TRBV12-4 and TRBJ2-7; TRBD1 is a possible D gene (5 bases). This CDR3 is 14 amino acids long. Trimming took 5 bases from V and 4 from J, leaving 15 bases between them. The CDR3 sequence: CASSPKGQVYEQYF. CDR3 DNA sequence: TGTGCCAGCAGTCCTAAGGGGCAGGTGTACGAGCAGTACTTC.

This clonotype was seen repeatedly, ten times or more. J is TRBJ1-2 and V is TRBV4-3, with 7 bases fitting TRBD1. J lost 4 bases, V lost 0 bases, and 5 bases had no gene match. CDR1 and CDR2 from the germline V gene are LGHNA and YSLEER. CDR3 size: 15 residues. CDR3 in amino acids: CASSQDGDSRYGYTF. Here the CDR3 DNA reads TGCGCCAGCAGCCAAGATGGGGACAGCCGCTATGGCTACACCTTC.

This clonotype turned up a few times. This chain connects TRBV12-3 or TRBV12-4 to TRBJ2-7; D is unclear. V lost 5 bases, J lost 13 bases, and 18 bases lay in between. The CDR3 extends over 12 amino acids. CDR3 bases: TGTGCCAGCAGTCTCAGCGTGGGCCCGGGCTACTTC. Translated: CASSLSVGPGYF.

This chain connects TRBV15 to TRBJ2-1; 10 bases are a match to TRBD2. With 7 bases clipped from V and 10 bases from J, the junction kept 1 base outside the gene matches. CDR1 and CDR2 (germline): LNHNV, YYDKDF (reference sequence). The CDR3 loop spans 11 amino acids. DNA of the CDR3: TGTGCCACCACTAGCGGGAGAGAGCAGTTCTTC. Its translation is CATTSGREQFF.

The genes are TRBV7-8 and TRBJ2-1; 16 bases are a match to TRBD2. J lost 11 bases, V lost 6 bases, and 13 bases had no gene match. The germline gives CDR1 SGHVS, CDR2 FQNEAQ. This CDR3 contains 17 residues. The CDR3 coding sequence is TGTGCCAGCAGTTACGGACCGGGACTAGCGGGAGGGCCAAAGCAGTTCTTC. It is translated as CASSYGPGLAGGPKQFF. The full variable domain, rest sourced from reference TRBV7-8 and TRBJ2-1, is GAGVSQSPRYKVAKRGQDVALRCDPISGHVSLFWYQQALGQGPEFLTYFQNEAQLDKSGLPSDRFFAERPEGSVSTLKIQRTQQEDSAVYLCASSYGPGLAGGPKQFFGPGTRLTVL.

The V and J genes are TRBV20-1 and TRBJ1-4, with 7 bases aligning to TRBD1. Germline V gives CDR1 DFQATT, CDR2 SNEGSKA (reference sequence). Unmatched junction bases numbered 6, after V lost 8 bases and J lost 3 bases. The CDR3 loop spans 13 amino acids. CDR3 nucleotides: TGCAGTTCGACAGGGCCAGCTAATGAAAAACTGTTTTTT. Its translation is CSSTGPANEKLFF.

In this sample, this clonotype turned up many times. This chain joins TRBV4-3 and TRBJ2-2, with D perhaps matching TRBD1 or TRBD2 (5 bases each). The CDR3 covers 13 residues. V was clipped by 1 base and J by 7 bases, with 7 bases between them. CDR1 is LGHNA, CDR2 YSLEER, per germline. The CDR3 sequence: CASSQVGVGELFF. The CDR3 DNA is TGCGCCAGCAGCCAAGTGGGGGTCGGGGAGCTGTTTTTT.

The rearrangement links TRBV6-5 to TRBJ2-7; no firm D call. The CDR3 is 13 residues long. The V gene lost 2 bases and the J gene lost 3 bases, with 8 bases spanning the gap. Germline CDR1 and CDR2: MNHEY and SVGAGI. For the CDR3, the DNA is TGTGCCAGCAGTTACCCCGGAGACTACGAGCAGTACTTC. This sequence encodes CASSYPGDYEQYF.

V gene TRBV29-1 combines with J gene TRBJ1-1; D unclear. The CDR3 totals 13 residues. Deletions cut 4 bases from V and 0 bases from J, with 9 bases between. Germline assignment: CDR1 SQVTM and CDR2 ANQGSEA. The CDR3 DNA follows: TGCAGCGTTGCTTCTCGGCTGAACACTGAAGCTTTCTTT. Translating gives CSVASRLNTEAFF. Full variable domain (outside the CDR3, taken from reference TRBV29-1 and TRBJ1-1): SAVISQKPSRDICQRGTSLTIQCQVDSQVTMMFWYRQQPGQSLTLIATANQGSEATYESGFVIDKFPISRPNLTFSTLTVSNMSPEDSSIYLCSVASRLNTEAFFGQGTRLTVV.

The J gene is TRBJ2-3, the V gene TRBV6-6, with D perhaps matching TRBD2 (5 bases). The V and J ends lost 6 bases and 6 bases respectively, with 10 bases between them. The CDR3 consists of 12 residues. Germline V CDR1 and CDR2: MNHNY, SVGAGI (reference sequence). The CDR3 DNA reads TGTGCCAGCAGAGACTCGGGGGATACGCAGTATTTT. Encoded protein: CASRDSGDTQYF.

This chain joins TRBV6-1 and TRBJ2-2; 8 bases fit TRBD2. Per the germline V gene, CDR1 is MNHNS and CDR2 is SASEGT. The CDR3 extends over 14 amino acids. With 11 bases clipped from V and 1 base from J, the junction kept 6 bases outside the gene matches. The CDR3 reads CACKTSVNTGELFF. CDR3 nucleotide sequence: TGTGCCTGCAAGACTAGCGTGAACACCGGGGAGCTGTTTTTT.

CDR3 DNA: TGCGCCAGCAGCCAAAGGCTCCCGGAAGGGACCCAGTACTTC. Translating gives CASSQRLPEGTQYF. The chain has TRBV4-3 and TRBJ2-5; D remains unclear. Between the trimmed V and J ends, which lost 2 bases and 7 bases, there was a span of 14 bases. Germline-derived CDR1 and CDR2 are LGHNA and YSLEER. The CDR3 is 14 amino acids.

V is TRBV7-9 and J is TRBJ1-2; D possibly corresponds to TRBD1 (6 bases). V was clipped by 4 bases and J by 5 bases, with 14 bases between them. The CDR3 sequence is 14 residues long. Germline V CDR1 and CDR2: SEHNR, FQNEAQ (reference sequence). CDR3 region: CASSWPGQAYGYTF. The CDR3 bases are TGTGCCAGCAGCTGGCCGGGACAAGCATATGGCTACACCTTC.

V gene TRBV7-9 combines with J gene TRBJ1-1; D not resolved. Germline-derived CDR1 and CDR2 are SEHNR and FQNEAQ (reference sequence). V shed 1 base and J shed 3 bases, with 12 bases lying between them. The CDR3 is 15 residues long. This CDR3 is CASSLDGGGDTEAFF. The CDR3 DNA reads as TGTGCCAGCAGCTTAGACGGAGGCGGGGACACTGAAGCTTTCTTT.

The rearrangement links TRBV27 to TRBJ2-3; D is unresolved. The CDR3 sequence is 16 residues long. V lost 1 base, J lost 0 bases, and 11 bases lay in between. The germline gives CDR1 MNHEY, CDR2 SMNVEV (reference sequence). The CDR3 region has the DNA TGTGCCAGCAGTTTATTGGTGGCTAGAAGCACAGATACGCAGTATTTT. It translates to CASSLLVARSTDTQYF.

This rearrangement joins TRBV6-2 or TRBV6-3 to TRBJ1-1; no firm D call. V was cut by 0 bases and J by 6 bases, with 8 bases left in between. The V gene's germline CDR1 is MNHEY and CDR2 SVGEGT. CDR3 size: 13 residues. Written as DNA, the CDR3 is TGTGCCAGCAGTTACTCGACTTCCCCTGAAGCTTTCTTT. As protein: CASSYSTSPEAFF.

The genes are TRBV6-1 and TRBJ2-7, with 10 bases that match TRBD2. After removal of 7 bases from V and 7 bases from J, the junction contained 4 bases not matched to a gene. The CDR3 covers 12 residues. The V gene's germline CDR1 is MNHNS and CDR2 SASEGT. The CDR3 is CASTQLAGEQYF. Written as DNA, the CDR3 is TGTGCCAGCACCCAACTAGCGGGGGAGCAGTACTTC.

This clonotype was observed a few times. The rearrangement joins TRBV5-1 to TRBJ2-5; D call uncertain. The ends were cut back, 0 bases at V and 4 bases at J, with 13 bases in the middle. CDR1 and CDR2 from the germline V gene are SGHRS and YFSETQ. The CDR3 is 15 amino acids. CDR3 in amino acids: CASSLESANGETQYF. The CDR3 bases are TGCGCCAGCAGCTTGGAGAGTGCTAATGGAGAGACCCAGTACTTC. The variable domain in full, completed from reference TRBV5-1 and TRBJ2-5, reads KAGVTQTPRYLIKTRGQQVTLSCSPISGHRSVSWYQQTPGQGLQFLFEYFSETQRNKGNFPGRFSGRQFSNSRSEMNVSTLELGDSALYLCASSLESANGETQYFGPGTRLLVL.

This sequence joins TRBV5-1 and TRBJ1-1; D not resolved. Germline CDR1 reads SGHRS; CDR2 reads YFSETQ. Trimming shortened V by 4 bases and J by 0 bases, and 16 bases separated the two germline ends. The CDR3 covers 16 residues. The CDR3 is CASSNGGRSMNTEAFF. CDR3 DNA sequence: TGCGCCAGCAGCAATGGAGGTCGGTCCATGAACACTGAAGCTTTCTTT.

This clonotype was detected a few times. J is TRBJ2-1 and V is TRBV12-3 or TRBV12-4; a possible D gene is TRBD2 (5 bases). CDR3 length: 17 amino acids. V was clipped by 2 bases and J by 0 bases, with 14 bases between them. CDR3 amino acids: CASSLRGLSSSYNEQFF. The CDR3 region has the DNA TGTGCCAGCAGTTTACGTGGACTGTCGAGCTCCTACAATGAGCAGTTCTTC.

The chain is built from TRBV5-6 and TRBJ2-5, with 10 bases matching TRBD2. The CDR3 is 17 residues long. Trimming took 4 bases from V and 5 from J; bases not matched to a gene: 14. In germline, CDR1 is SGHDT, CDR2 YYEEEE. DNA for the CDR3: TGTGCCAGCAGCCCCTATCGCAGCGGGGGGGCCGATGAGACCCAGTACTTC. This encodes CASSPYRSGGADETQYF.